Below are 5 T cell receptor beta chains sequenced from a single sample in a study of T cell changes during pregnancy in multiple sclerosis. Repertoires were generated with immunoSEQ multiplex PCR, while TCRdb's copy carries only in-frame clones and drops some. The sample contains 35,000 to 40,000 clones, more than 90% of which appear only once. The sequences come from CD8+ T cells from peripheral blood mononuclear cells, collected in the third trimester of pregnancy. Source of these receptors: a female donor with multiple sclerosis, enrolled in a pregnancy study.

Note on this clone: Sequence at one end of the junction differs from germline and may be a read error. The CDR3 nucleotides read TGTGCCAGCAGCCCGTACGGGACACCTAATCAAAAACTGTTTTTT. This gives the protein CASSPYGTPNQKLFF. The V gene is TRBV5-5, the J gene TRBJ1-4; D is possibly TRBD1 (6 bases). The CDR3 spans 15 residues. Per the germline V gene, CDR1 is SGHKS and CDR2 is YYEKEE (reference sequence).

The chain employs TRBV10-3 and TRBJ2-7, with 11 nucleotides matching TRBD2. This CDR3 region has 16 residues. Germline V CDR1 and CDR2: ENHRY, SYGVKD. V shed 3 bases, J shed 2 bases, and the junction held 6 bases outside the gene matches. CDR3 in amino acids: CAISDPGTSGPYEQYF. The CDR3 region has the DNA TGTGCCATCAGTGATCCCGGGACTAGCGGCCCCTACGAGCAGTACTTC.

This chain uses TRBV28 with TRBJ2-7; 8 bases are a match to TRBD2. The CDR3 is made up of 15 amino acids. Germline V CDR1 and CDR2: MDHEN, SYDVKM. The J segment lost 6 bases and the V segment lost 4 bases, leaving 11 bases of the junction unmatched. In DNA, the CDR3 is TGTGCCAGCAGTTCGGTTGGGACTAGGGCCCGCGAGCAGTACTTC. This encodes CASSSVGTRAREQYF.

This rearrangement joins TRBV13 to TRBJ2-3; 11 positions match TRBD2. CDR3 length: 19 amino acids. Trimming removed 0 bases from V and 0 bases from J; junction bases left unmatched: 8. CDR1 and CDR2 (germline): PRHDT, FYEKMQ (reference sequence). Written as DNA, the CDR3 is TGTGCCAGCAGCTTAGGGGGGGCGACTAGCGGGAAAAGCACAGATACGCAGTATTTT. Translating it yields CASSLGGATSGKSTDTQYF.

This clone was seen a few times. The chain uses TRBV29-1 and TRBJ1-1; D ambiguous. Per the germline V gene, CDR1 is SQVTM and CDR2 is ANQGSEA. V dropped 4 bases and J dropped 5 bases, with 5 bases sitting between them. This CDR3 has 10 residues. The CDR3 is CSVVMTEAFF. The CDR3 DNA reads TGCAGCGTTGTCATGACTGAAGCTTTCTTT.